This TCR beta chain was profiled in a study of CD8 T cells in ankylosing spondylitis. Notes on this clonotype: Its target is unknown.

The CDR3 covers 15 residues. The ends were cut back, 2 bases at V and 10 bases at J, with 15 bases in the middle. Germline CDR1 MNHEY, CDR2 SMNVEV (reference sequence). With molecular barcodes, quantitative 5'-RACE was used to make the TCR beta libraries. TCRdb reprocessed the 5' RACE reads with MiXCR, giving one entry per CDR3 protein. The sample consists of hundreds of thousands of distinct CDR3 sequences, 9.5% to 15% of them appearing once. Findings of the study overall: Peripheral blood samples showed relatively rare disease-linked clones, and these clones were CD8+. One TCR beta motif, made up of seven to nine highly homologous variants, appeared characteristic of ankylosing spondylitis blood. Certain motif variants had earlier appeared in reactive arthritis synovial fluid and blood. Within matched ankylosing spondylitis synovial fluid, disease-linked clones were reportedly significantly enriched.

The TCR comes from a male donor with ankylosing spondylitis. This rearrangement joins TRBV27 to TRBJ1-6; the D gene is possibly TRBD1 (6 bases). The sample comprised blood, either unsorted or a sorted T cell fraction (not recorded which). The CDR3 sequence: CASSLTAGAQSPLHF. CDR3 nucleotide sequence: TGTGCCAGCAGTTTAACCGCAGGGGCTCAATCACCCCTCCACTTT.